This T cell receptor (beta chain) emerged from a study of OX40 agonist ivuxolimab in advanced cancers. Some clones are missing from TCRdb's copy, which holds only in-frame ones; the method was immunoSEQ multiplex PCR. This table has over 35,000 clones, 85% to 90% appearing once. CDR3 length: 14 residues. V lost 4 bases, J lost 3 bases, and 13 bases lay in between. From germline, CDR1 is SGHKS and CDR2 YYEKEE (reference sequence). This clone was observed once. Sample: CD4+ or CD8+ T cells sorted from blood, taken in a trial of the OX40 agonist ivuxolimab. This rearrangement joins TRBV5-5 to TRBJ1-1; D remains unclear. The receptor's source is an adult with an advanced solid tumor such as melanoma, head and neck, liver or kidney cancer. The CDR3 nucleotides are TGTGCCAGCAGCCCTAGAGCAGGCGACACTGAAGCTTTCTTT. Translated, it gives CASSPRAGDTEAFF.